Shown below are 27 T cell receptor beta chains from a single sample sequenced in a study of shared clonotypes between healthy human individuals. The assay was immunoSEQ multiplex PCR, and TCRdb's table has in-frame clones only and misses some. The profile shows about 2.4 million clones, over 85% of them singletons. Sequencing was carried out using naive CD4+ T cells sorted from blood. The subset was: CD45RA+ positively selected. The receptors were gathered from a man aged 18 to 35 in good health.

The J gene is TRBJ2-6, the V gene TRBV5-6; D uncertain. Germline V gene lookup returns CDR1 SGHDT and CDR2 YYEEEE. Between the trimmed V and J ends, which lost 2 bases and 1 base, there was a span of 7 bases. This CDR3 spans 15 amino acids. CDR3 residues: CASSFNPSGANVLTF. The DNA of the CDR3 is TGTGCCAGCAGCTTTAATCCGTCTGGGGCCAACGTCCTGACTTTC. The entire variable domain, with the rest obtained from reference TRBV5-6 and TRBJ2-6, is as follows: DAGVTQSPTHLIKTRGQQVTLRCSPKSGHDTVSWYQQALGQGPQFIFQYYEEEERQRGNFPDRFSGHQFPNYSSELNVNALLLGDSALYLCASSFNPSGANVLTFGAGSRLTVL.

The J gene is TRBJ1-6, the V gene TRBV29-1; D is undetermined. V was shortened by 1 base and J by 12 bases, with 10 bases between the two germline ends. There are 12 residues in the CDR3. Germline CDR1 and CDR2: SQVTM and ANQGSEA. The CDR3: CSVEVNGEPLHF. The CDR3 DNA is TGCAGCGTTGAAGTTAACGGAGAACCCCTCCACTTT.

The V and J genes are TRBV6-5 and TRBJ1-6; D is ambiguous. The CDR3 runs to 13 residues. Trimming cost V 9 bases and J 7 bases, with 13 bases left between them. CDR1 is MNHEY and CDR2 is SVGAGI in the germline V gene. The CDR3 DNA reads as TGTGCCAGTCAGCGGGATATCAATTCACCCCTCCACTTT. Protein sequence: CASQRDINSPLHF.

A single count supports this clone. This sequence joins TRBV9 and TRBJ1-3; D is possibly TRBD1 (5 bases). Deletions cut 4 bases from V and 1 base from J, with 15 bases between. Germline V gene lookup returns CDR1 SGDLS and CDR2 YYNGEE. The CDR3 has 16 amino acids. As DNA, the CDR3 is TGTGCCAGCAGCCCCCGAGGGGACGGGTCTGGAAACACCATATATTTT. Protein: CASSPRGDGSGNTIYF.

This sequence joins TRBV7-3 and TRBJ2-2; 7 bases match TRBD1. The germline V gene has CDR1 SGHTA and CDR2 FQGTGA. This CDR3 is 16 amino acids long. The ends lost 4 bases at V and 4 bases at J; junction bases unmatched: 9. The CDR3 nucleotides read TGTGCCAGCAGCTCACTAGGGGGCGTGAGCACCGGGGAGCTGTTTTTT. The encoded protein is CASSSLGGVSTGELFF.

The V call is TRBV11-2, the J call TRBJ2-5; D tentatively fits TRBD1 or TRBD2 (5 bases each). Germline V lookup: CDR1 SGHAT, CDR2 FQNNGV. The ends were cut back, 4 bases at V and 0 bases at J, with 12 bases in the middle. This CDR3 comprises 15 residues. The CDR3 loop reads CASSSRDGYQETQYF. As DNA, the CDR3 is TGTGCCAGCAGCTCCCGGGACGGTTACCAAGAGACCCAGTACTTC. The full variable domain, completed using reference TRBV11-2 and TRBJ2-5, is EAGVAQSPRYKIIEKRQSVAFWCNPISGHATLYWYQQILGQGPKLLIQFQNNGVVDDSQLPKDRFSAERLKGVDSTLKIQPAKLEDSAVYLCASSSRDGYQETQYFGPGTRLLVL.

This clone was recorded only once. V is TRBV10-1 and J is TRBJ2-3; 9 nucleotides agree with TRBD2. The CDR3 loop spans 17 amino acids. Germline loops: CDR1 WNHNN, CDR2 SYGVQD (reference sequence). V trimming: 1 base; J trimming: 5 bases; junction bases outside the gene matches: 10. CDR3: CASSEFGTSLRGDTQYF. Here the CDR3 DNA reads TGCGCCAGCAGTGAGTTCGGGACTAGCCTGAGAGGAGATACGCAGTATTTT.

The genes are TRBV6-1 and TRBJ1-5; D might be TRBD1 (5 bases). Looked up from germline, CDR1 is MNHNS and CDR2 is SASEGT. The CDR3 runs to 15 residues. Trimming took 6 bases from V and 5 from J, leaving 17 bases between them. The CDR3 region has the DNA TGTGCCAGCAGCTCACTCGGGGGGATTGATCAGCCCCAGCATTTT. Translated: CASSSLGGIDQPQHF.

The V gene is TRBV4-1, the J gene TRBJ1-5; possible D gene TRBD1, 6 bases. CDR1 is MGHRA, CDR2 YSYEKL, per germline. The V end lost 0 bases, the J end lost 0 bases, and 12 bases lay between the germline ends. The length of the CDR3 is 17 residues. The CDR3 spells CASSQDLQDSSNQPQHF. CDR3 coding DNA: TGCGCCAGCAGCCAAGATCTGCAGGACAGTAGCAATCAGCCCCAGCATTTT.

A remark on this clone: The same CDR3 arises from other DNA sequences in this sample as well. The chain recombines TRBV18 with TRBJ2-7, with 10 bases matching TRBD1. This CDR3 contains 15 residues. The germline V gene encodes CDR1 KGHSH and CDR2 LQKENI. With V trimmed by 2 bases and J by 1 base, 2 bases remained unmatched. CDR3 coding DNA: TGTGCCAGCTCACCAGGGACAGGGGTTTCCTACGAGCAGTACTTC. Protein product: CASSPGTGVSYEQYF.

The rearrangement links TRBV18 to TRBJ1-1; no clear D. Germline lookup yields CDR1 KGHSH and CDR2 LQKENI. V lost 2 bases and J 0 bases, leaving 10 bases between the germline ends. This CDR3 comprises 15 residues. Written as DNA, the CDR3 is TGTGCCAGCTCACCAATCTTGGGCCTGAACACTGAAGCTTTCTTT. It yields the protein CASSPILGLNTEAFF. The entire variable domain, with the rest obtained from reference TRBV18 and TRBJ1-1, is as follows: NAGVMQNPRHLVRRRGQEARLRCSPMKGHSHVYWYRQLPEEGLKFMVYLQKENIIDESGMPKERFSAEFPKEGPSILRIQQVVRGDSAAYFCASSPILGLNTEAFFGQGTRLTVV.

The J gene is TRBJ2-3, the V gene TRBV13; no clear D. V lost 5 bases, J lost 5 bases, and 8 bases lay in between. From germline, CDR1 is PRHDT and CDR2 FYEKMQ (reference sequence). CDR3 length: 12 amino acids. The CDR3 protein is CASSLSGDTQYF. The CDR3 region has the DNA TGTGCCAGCAGCCTGTCTGGAGATACGCAGTATTTT.

This chain links TRBV25-1 with TRBJ2-5; possible D gene TRBD1, 6 bases. V dropped 9 bases and J dropped 1 base, with 12 bases sitting between them. Germline CDR1 MGHDK, CDR2 SYGVNS. The CDR3 has 13 residues. The CDR3: CASNRDGQETQYF. DNA for the CDR3: TGTGCCAGTAACAGGGATGGCCAAGAGACCCAGTACTTC. Complete variable domain (other parts from reference TRBV25-1 and TRBJ2-5): EADIYQTPRYLVIGTGKKITLECSQTMGHDKMYWYQQDPGMELHLIHYSYGVNSTEKGDLSSESTVSRIRTEHFPLTLESARPSHTSQYLCASNRDGQETQYFGPGTRLLVL.

The chain carries TRBV19 and TRBJ1-5; D possibly corresponds to TRBD1 (5 bases). The CDR3 has 15 residues. Germline assignment: CDR1 LNHDA and CDR2 SQIVND (reference sequence). V was pared by 0 bases and J by 5 bases, with 11 bases between. The CDR3 loop reads CASSIEGAPYQPQHF. CDR3 sequence (DNA): TGTGCCAGTAGTATAGAAGGGGCGCCTTATCAGCCCCAGCATTTT.

The gene calls are TRBV5-6 and TRBJ2-4; TRBD1 is a possible D gene (6 bases). Germline V CDR1 and CDR2: SGHDT, YYEEEE. The germline V and J ends were trimmed by 0 bases and 0 bases, with 7 bases remaining between them. This CDR3 has 15 amino acids. CDR3 bases: TGTGCCAGCAGCTTGGGGACAGTAGCCAAAAACATTCAGTACTTC. Translating it yields CASSLGTVAKNIQYF.

J is TRBJ2-2 and V is TRBV1; the table's TRBD1 call for D was not verified on the DNA. TRBV1 is designated a pseudogene. The CDR3 extends over 16 amino acids. CDR3 protein: CTSSQETGSLTGELFF. In DNA, the CDR3 is TGCACCAGCAGCCAAGAGACAGGGAGCCTCACCGGGGAGCTGTTTTTT.

This chain uses TRBV29-1 with TRBJ2-7; D not resolved. V lost 7 bases and J 2 bases, leaving 12 bases between the germline ends. The germline gives CDR1 SQVTM, CDR2 ANQGSEA. The CDR3 runs 12 residues. The CDR3 sequence: CSAARGAYEQYF. In DNA form, the CDR3 reads TGCAGCGCCGCCCGTGGGGCCTACGAGCAGTACTTC.

This clone was seen once. The chain joins TRBV4-1 to TRBJ2-5; D is perhaps TRBD2 (6 bases). Germline lookup yields CDR1 MGHRA and CDR2 YSYEKL. The CDR3 sequence is 14 residues long. V dropped 1 base and J dropped 3 bases, with 9 bases sitting between them. In DNA, the CDR3 is TGCGCCAGCAGCCAAGCGGGGGACGAAGAGACCCAGTACTTC. Its translation is CASSQAGDEETQYF.

As regards this clone: Other DNA sequences within the sample encode an identical CDR3. J is TRBJ2-1 and V is TRBV5-1, with a possible D match to TRBD1 (5 bases). The CDR3 is made up of 15 amino acids. CDR1 is SGHRS, CDR2 YFSETQ, per germline. V lost 0 bases and J 2 bases, leaving 9 bases between the germline ends. The CDR3 loop is CASSLGGVAYNEQFF. The CDR3 DNA sequence: TGCGCCAGCAGCTTGGGGGGCGTCGCCTACAATGAGCAGTTCTTC.

A note on this clone: Other nucleotide sequences from this sample produce the same CDR3. J is TRBJ2-5 and V is TRBV11-3, with a weak D call TRBD1 (6 bases). The germline CDR1 and CDR2 sequences are SGHNT and YENEEA. The CDR3 covers 13 residues. Trimming took 3 bases from V and 4 from J, leaving 9 bases between them. The CDR3 DNA follows: TGTGCCAGCAGCTTTGGGGGCGGAGAGACCCAGTACTTC. It is translated as CASSFGGGETQYF.

This chain uses TRBV6-1 with TRBJ2-7; tentatively, D is TRBD1 or TRBD2 (6 bases each). The CDR3 runs 11 residues. V gave up 8 bases and J gave up 6 bases, with 11 bases separating them. From germline, CDR1 is MNHNS and CDR2 SASEGT. CDR3 sequence (DNA): TGTGCCAGCGTTGGGGGGCGCGAGCAGTACTTC. Encoded protein: CASVGGREQYF.

This sequence joins TRBV7-2 and TRBJ2-3, with a possible D match to TRBD1 (6 bases). There are 16 residues in the CDR3. The germline V gene encodes CDR1 SGHTA and CDR2 FQGNSA. With 1 base removed from V and 4 bases from J, the gap between germline ends came to 15 bases. The CDR3 reads CASSLGVGGIADTQYF. CDR3 DNA: TGTGCCAGCAGCTTAGGGGTAGGGGGAATAGCAGATACGCAGTATTTT.

The table lists this clone with a count of one. The chain employs TRBV19 and TRBJ2-7; perhaps TRBD1 as D (6 bases). CDR3 size: 15 residues. V dropped 3 bases and J dropped 2 bases, with 14 bases sitting between them. Germline CDR1 is LNHDA and CDR2 is SQIVND (reference sequence). In nucleotides, the CDR3 is TGTGCCAGTAGTATTGGACAGAGGCCAGCCTACGAGCAGTACTTC. Translation: CASSIGQRPAYEQYF.

The rearrangement links TRBV2 to TRBJ1-1; D is ambiguous. Trimming left V 6 bases short and J 0 bases short, with 11 bases between. The length of the CDR3 is 14 residues. CDR1 and CDR2 (germline): SNHLY, FYNNEI. Written as DNA, the CDR3 is TGTGCCAGCAGCCAGAAGACGGTGAACACTGAAGCTTTCTTT. Protein product: CASSQKTVNTEAFF.

The genes are TRBV21-1 and TRBJ2-5; the table's D call, TRBD1, has no DNA check behind it. TRBV21-1 is classified as a pseudogene. This CDR3 is built from 15 residues. CDR3 region: CASSGHKSVVETQYF. As DNA, the CDR3 is TGTGCCAGCAGCGGGCATAAATCGGTGGTGGAGACCCAGTACTTC.

CDR3 protein: CASSPSTGYEQYF. In nucleotides, the CDR3 is TGCGCCAGCAGCCCTTCGACAGGCTACGAGCAGTACTTC. The J gene is TRBJ2-5, the V gene TRBV4-1; D possibly corresponds to TRBD1 (6 bases). TRBJ2-7 explains the end of the DNA better; the J call may be wrong. This CDR3 spans 13 amino acids. Germline assignment: CDR1 MGHRA and CDR2 YSYEKL.

The V gene is TRBV28, the J gene TRBJ2-7; D not certain. CDR1 and CDR2 (germline): MDHEN, SYDVKM. The CDR3 is made up of 14 amino acids. V was pared by 6 bases and J by 5 bases, with 17 bases between. CDR3 coding DNA: TGTGCCAGCAGCCTATTCGGCGCCCACCACGAGCAGTACTTC. Amino acids: CASSLFGAHHEQYF. Together with reference TRBV28 and TRBJ2-7, the CDR3 gives the full variable domain: DVKVTQSSRYLVKRTGEKVFLECVQDMDHENMFWYRQDPGLGLRLIYFSYDVKMKEKGDIPEGYSVSREKKERFSLILESASTNQTSMYLCASSLFGAHHEQYFGPGTRLTVT.